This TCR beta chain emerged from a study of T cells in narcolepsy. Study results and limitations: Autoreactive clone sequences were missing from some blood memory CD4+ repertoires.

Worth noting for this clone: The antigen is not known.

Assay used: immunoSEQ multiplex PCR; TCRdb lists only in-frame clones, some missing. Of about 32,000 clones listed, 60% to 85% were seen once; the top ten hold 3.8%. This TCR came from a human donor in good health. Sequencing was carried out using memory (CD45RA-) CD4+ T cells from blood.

DNA of the CDR3: TGTGCCAGCAGCGGGGGACCCTCTAGCGGGAGTTACGAGCAGTACTTC. Amino acids: CASSGGPSSGSYEQYF. The chain couples TRBV9 to TRBJ2-7, with 10 bases aligning to TRBD2. The CDR3 has 16 amino acids. CDR1 SGDLS and CDR2 YYNGEE come from the germline V gene. J gave up 4 bases and V 3 bases, and 10 bases lay outside the gene matches.